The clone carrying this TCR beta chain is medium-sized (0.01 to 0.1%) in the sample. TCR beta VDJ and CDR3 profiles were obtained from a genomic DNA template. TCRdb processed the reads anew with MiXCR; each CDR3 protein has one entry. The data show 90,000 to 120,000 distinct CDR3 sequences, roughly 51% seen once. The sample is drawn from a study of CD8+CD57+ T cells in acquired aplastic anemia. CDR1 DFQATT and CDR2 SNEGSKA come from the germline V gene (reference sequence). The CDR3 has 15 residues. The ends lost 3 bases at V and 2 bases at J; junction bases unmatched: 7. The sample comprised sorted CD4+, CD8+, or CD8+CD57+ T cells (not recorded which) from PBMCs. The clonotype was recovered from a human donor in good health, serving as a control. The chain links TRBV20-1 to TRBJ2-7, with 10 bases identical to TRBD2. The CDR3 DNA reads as TGCAGTGCTAGCCCCTTAGCGGGGGGAACCTACGAGCAGTACTTC. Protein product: CSASPLAGGTYEQYF.